The 6 T cell receptor beta chains in this list originate from one sample, sequenced in a study of blood T cell repertoires in COVID-19. TCRdb's copy holds only in-frame clones and misses some; the assay was immunoSEQ multiplex PCR. Of under 120,000 clones detected, about three quarters appear once; the ten largest clones hold 5% to 6.5%. The sample consisted of peripheral blood. These receptors were obtained from a man older than 75 with acute or convalescent COVID-19.

The rearrangement joins TRBV5-4 to TRBJ2-7; tentatively, D is TRBD1 (5 bases). CDR1 is SGHNT, CDR2 YYREEE, per germline (reference sequence). V lost 4 bases, J lost 3 bases, and 11 bases lay in between. CDR3 length: 13 residues. CDR3 bases: TGTGCCAGCAGCCCCTCAGACAGCTACGAGCAGTACTTC. This sequence encodes CASSPSDSYEQYF.

The rearrangement links TRBV10-3 to TRBJ2-7; D call uncertain. V was pared by 11 bases and J by 2 bases, with 16 bases between. The CDR3 covers 13 residues. Per the germline V gene, CDR1 is ENHRY and CDR2 is SYGVKD. CDR3 residues: CAVHADGAYEQYF. The CDR3 nucleotides are TGTGCCGTCCACGCTGACGGAGCCTACGAGCAGTACTTC.

In this sample, this clone turned up a few times. The J gene is TRBJ2-5, the V gene TRBV4-3; D possibly corresponds to TRBD2 (6 bases). CDR1 is LGHNA, CDR2 YSLEER, per germline. This CDR3 contains 15 residues. Trimming left V 0 bases short and J 5 bases short, with 13 bases between. The CDR3 DNA is TGCGCCAGCAGCCAAGATGGGCAGGAGGGGGAGACCCAGTACTTC. Amino acid sequence: CASSQDGQEGETQYF.

There are many counts of this clone. The gene calls are TRBV3-1 (or the pseudogene TRBV3-2) and TRBJ2-2; D is possibly TRBD2 (6 bases). Germline assignment: CDR1 LGHDT and CDR2 YNNKEL (reference sequence). The CDR3 extends over 16 amino acids. Trimming shortened V by 0 bases and J by 4 bases, and 12 bases separated the two germline ends. In DNA form, the CDR3 reads TGTGCCAGCAGCCAAGAAGCGACTAGGGGCACCGGGGAGCTGTTTTTT. Translation: CASSQEATRGTGELFF.

The rearrangement uses TRBV28 and TRBJ1-2, with 10 bases aligning to TRBD1. V lost 5 bases, J lost 1 base, and 4 bases stayed unmatched. Per germline, CDR1 MDHEN and CDR2 SYDVKM. This CDR3 comprises 15 residues. Written as DNA, the CDR3 is TGTGCCAGCAGTCTGGGACAGGGGTTTAACTATGGCTACACCTTC. It translates to CASSLGQGFNYGYTF.

This clone was counted only a few times. The chain recombines TRBV28 with TRBJ1-2; no reliable D call. V was shortened by 9 bases and J by 7 bases, with 15 bases between the two germline ends. This CDR3 is built from 12 residues. Germline-derived CDR1 and CDR2 are MDHEN and SYDVKM. CDR3 protein: CASRAGGGGYTF. The CDR3 nucleotides read TGTGCCAGTCGAGCTGGTGGTGGTGGCTACACCTTC.